These 24 T cell receptor beta chains share one sample of origin, sequenced in a study of siplizumab effects on memory and regulatory T cells. Method: immunoSEQ multiplex PCR; TCRdb's copy keeps in-frame clones and lacks some. The sample has 90,000 to 150,000 clones; 90% to 95% are singletons. Specimen: non-Treg CD4+ T cells sorted from blood. The source of these receptors is a human donor in good health.

V is TRBV5-4 and J is TRBJ2-2, with 7 positions matching TRBD1. Germline V gene lookup returns CDR1 SGHNT and CDR2 YYREEE (reference sequence). Trimming cost V 4 bases and J 7 bases; bases outside gene matches: 7. The CDR3 runs to 14 residues. CDR3 protein: CASSTRTGHGELFF. CDR3 DNA sequence: TGTGCCAGCAGCACAAGGACAGGCCACGGGGAGCTGTTTTTT.

The rearrangement uses TRBV6-5 and TRBJ1-2, with a possible D match to TRBD1 (5 bases). The V gene lost 4 bases and the J gene lost 7 bases, with 19 bases spanning the gap. The germline V gene encodes CDR1 MNHEY and CDR2 SVGAGI. CDR3 size: 15 residues. The CDR3 region is CASSLGWGDIVGYTF. The CDR3 coding sequence is TGTGCCAGCAGTTTGGGATGGGGGGATATAGTTGGCTACACCTTC.

V usage is TRBV25-1 and J usage is TRBJ1-4, with D possibly matching TRBD1 (6 bases). V lost 5 bases and J lost 0, with 13 bases in between. The CDR3 length is 16 residues. The germline CDR1 and CDR2 sequences are MGHDK and SYGVNS. The CDR3 region has the DNA TGTGCCAGCAGTAGGTGGACAGCCTCAACTAATGAAAAACTGTTTTTT. This encodes CASSRWTASTNEKLFF.

The chain is built from TRBV5-6 and TRBJ1-1; D remains unclear. The CDR3 has 14 amino acids. V lost 5 bases and J lost 4, with 15 bases in between. Germline V CDR1 and CDR2: SGHDT, YYEEEE. CDR3 in DNA: TGTGCCAGCAGTTCCGGGCCCCCCCTCACTGAAGCTTTCTTT. It yields the protein CASSSGPPLTEAFF.

The J gene is TRBJ1-1, the V gene TRBV10-2, with 8 bases identical to TRBD1. The CDR3 runs to 16 residues. The germline V gene encodes CDR1 WSHSY and CDR2 SAAADI. The ends lost 8 bases at V and 4 bases at J; junction bases unmatched: 15. In DNA form, the CDR3 reads TGCGCCAGCTGCCCAACAGGGGGTAGGCCGGGCACTGAAGCTTTCTTT. As protein: CASCPTGGRPGTEAFF.

The V gene is TRBV7-2, the J gene TRBJ1-5, with no clear D. Germline CDR1 and CDR2: SGHTA and FQGNSA. CDR3 size: 14 residues. V lost 4 bases, J lost 4 bases, and 11 bases lay in between. The CDR3 is CASSSWGGNQPQHF. CDR3 DNA sequence: TGTGCCAGCAGCTCTTGGGGAGGTAATCAGCCCCAGCATTTT. The full variable domain, its missing parts supplied by reference TRBV7-2 and TRBJ1-5, is GAGVSQSPSNKVTEKGKDVELRCDPISGHTALYWYRQSLGQGLEFLIYFQGNSAPDKSGLPSDRFSAERTGGSVSTLTIQRTQQEDSAVYLCASSSWGGNQPQHFGDGTRLSIL.

The chain recombines TRBV4-3 with TRBJ1-3; no clear D. The ends were cut back, 2 bases at V and 3 bases at J, with 11 bases in the middle. The CDR3 is 15 residues long. Germline values: CDR1 LGHNA, CDR2 YSLEER. In nucleotides, the CDR3 is TGCGCCAGCAGCCAATTTCCCCGCAGTGGAAACACCATATATTTT. This gives the protein CASSQFPRSGNTIYF.

The chain has TRBV28 and TRBJ1-3; no clear D. V was pared by 1 base and J by 4 bases, with 8 bases between. Germline loops: CDR1 MDHEN, CDR2 SYDVKM. There are 14 residues in the CDR3. For the CDR3, the DNA is TGTGCCAGCAGTTTATCGGGAGGCGGAAACACCATATATTTT. Translation: CASSLSGGGNTIYF.

The chain links TRBV19 to TRBJ1-4; D is unresolved. The CDR3 covers 15 residues. Trimming took off 3 bases at V and 0 bases at J, with 8 bases between the two ends. Germline CDR1 and CDR2: LNHDA and SQIVND (reference sequence). CDR3 bases: TGTGCCAGTAGTATGTTAGGTGCAACTAATGAAAAACTGTTTTTT. Translating gives CASSMLGATNEKLFF.

The chain joins TRBV5-8 to TRBJ1-5; D gene ambiguous. The germline V and J ends were trimmed by 7 bases and 3 bases, with 8 bases remaining between them. The germline CDR1 and CDR2 sequences are SGHTS and YDEGEE. This CDR3 contains 12 residues. CDR3 loop: CASRQNNQPQHF. The CDR3 nucleotides read TGTGCCAGCCGGCAGAACAATCAGCCCCAGCATTTT. Combining the CDR3 with reference TRBV5-8 and TRBJ1-5 gives the whole variable domain EAGVTQSPTHLIKTRGQQATLRCSPISGHTSVYWYQQALGLGLQFLLWYDEGEERNRGNFPPRFSGRQFPNYSSELNVNALELEDSALYLCASRQNNQPQHFGDGTRLSIL.

J is TRBJ2-7 and V is TRBV28; D call uncertain. V lost 6 bases and J 0 bases, leaving 3 bases between the germline ends. Germline V gene data show CDR1 as MDHEN and CDR2 as SYDVKM. There are 11 residues in the CDR3. Written as DNA, the CDR3 is TGTGCCAGCAGGAGCTCCTACGAGCAGTACTTC. Residues: CASRSSYEQYF.

The V gene is TRBV4-3, the J gene TRBJ1-5; TRBD1 is a possible D gene (5 bases). With 0 bases removed from V and 7 bases from J, the gap between germline ends came to 16 bases. The CDR3 is 16 residues long. Germline loops: CDR1 LGHNA, CDR2 YSLEER. The CDR3 loop is CASSQEYSSRGQPQHF. Here the CDR3 DNA reads TGCGCCAGCAGCCAAGAGTACAGTTCTCGGGGGCAGCCCCAGCATTTT.

This sequence joins TRBV5-1 and TRBJ2-5; 14 bases line up with TRBD2. The CDR3 covers 16 residues. CDR1 and CDR2 (germline): SGHRS, YFSETQ. The V and J ends lost 4 bases and 2 bases, in that order; junction bases with no gene match: 4. This chain's CDR3 is CASSTGTSGGQETQYF. DNA of the CDR3: TGCGCCAGCAGCACCGGGACTAGCGGGGGTCAAGAGACCCAGTACTTC.

V gene TRBV6-5 combines with J gene TRBJ1-3, with D perhaps matching TRBD1 (5 bases). The germline V and J ends were trimmed by 6 bases and 0 bases, with 6 bases remaining between them. There are 13 residues in the CDR3. Germline-derived CDR1 and CDR2 are MNHEY and SVGAGI. The CDR3 loop is CASRQGSGNTIYF. The CDR3 DNA sequence: TGTGCCAGCAGGCAGGGCTCTGGAAACACCATATATTTT.

The chain is built from TRBV29-1 and TRBJ1-2, with TRBD1 matching over 11 bases. With 8 bases clipped from V and 6 bases from J, the junction kept 5 bases outside the gene matches. The CDR3 contains 12 residues. CDR1 SQVTM and CDR2 ANQGSEA come from the germline V gene. CDR3 DNA: TGCAGCCTCTGGACAGGGGGCCATGGCTACACCTTC. Translation: CSLWTGGHGYTF. The full variable domain, completed using reference TRBV29-1 and TRBJ1-2, is SAVISQKPSRDICQRGTSLTIQCQVDSQVTMMFWYRQQPGQSLTLIATANQGSEATYESGFVIDKFPISRPNLTFSTLTVSNMSPEDSSIYLCSLWTGGHGYTFGSGTRLTVV.

This chain joins TRBV7-9 and TRBJ2-5; tentatively, D is TRBD2 (5 bases). The CDR3 loop spans 14 amino acids. Per germline, CDR1 SEHNR and CDR2 FQNEAQ (reference sequence). With 1 base removed from V and 5 bases from J, the gap between germline ends came to 11 bases. The CDR3 coding sequence is TGTGCCAGCAGCTTAGTGGGAGTATGGGAGACCCAGTACTTC. This sequence encodes CASSLVGVWETQYF.

The chain uses TRBV5-6 and TRBJ2-1; either TRBD1 or TRBD2 may supply D (6 bases each). This CDR3 is built from 14 residues. The germline CDR1 and CDR2 sequences are SGHDT and YYEEEE. V lost 2 bases to trimming and J lost 7 bases, with 13 bases between them. The CDR3 nucleotides are TGTGCCAGCAGCTTAACAGGGAGGTATAATGAGCAGTTCTTC. Amino acids: CASSLTGRYNEQFF.

The chain is built from TRBV7-2 and TRBJ2-2; D remains ambiguous. V was clipped by 1 base and J by 0 bases, with 9 bases between them. This CDR3 region has 16 residues. Germline V gene data show CDR1 as SGHTA and CDR2 as FQGNSA. CDR3: CASSLVIGPNTGELFF. The CDR3, as DNA: TGTGCCAGCAGCTTAGTAATAGGCCCGAACACCGGGGAGCTGTTTTTT. The whole variable domain, filled in from reference TRBV7-2 and TRBJ2-2, reads GAGVSQSPSNKVTEKGKDVELRCDPISGHTALYWYRQSLGQGLEFLIYFQGNSAPDKSGLPSDRFSAERTGGSVSTLTIQRTQQEDSAVYLCASSLVIGPNTGELFFGEGSRLTVL.

This chain connects TRBV6-6 to TRBJ1-1; D is unclear. The CDR3 runs to 15 residues. The V gene's germline CDR1 is MNHNY and CDR2 SVGAGI (reference sequence). Trimming shortened V by 3 bases and J by 0 bases, and 11 bases separated the two germline ends. The CDR3 DNA reads TGTGCCAGCAGTTATAGTCTCGACTTGAACACTGAAGCTTTCTTT. It specifies CASSYSLDLNTEAFF.

The rearrangement links TRBV19 to TRBJ2-5, with D possibly TRBD2 on 7 matching bases. CDR1 LNHDA and CDR2 SQIVND come from the germline V gene (reference sequence). V shed 1 base and J shed 7 bases, with 13 bases lying between them. This CDR3 has 14 residues. CDR3 nucleotide sequence: TGTGCCAGTAGTATAGGGAGGGGGGGCCGGACCCAGTACTTC. It is translated as CASSIGRGGRTQYF. Together with reference TRBV19 and TRBJ2-5, the CDR3 gives the full variable domain: DGGITQSPKYLFRKEGQNVTLSCEQNLNHDAMYWYRQDPGQGLRLIYYSQIVNDFQKGDIAEGYSVSREKKESFPLTVTSAQKNPTAFYLCASSIGRGGRTQYFGPGTRLLVL.

The chain employs TRBV2 and TRBJ2-7, with 12 bases that match TRBD2. Per germline, CDR1 SNHLY and CDR2 FYNNEI. This CDR3 is 14 amino acids long. V lost 5 bases and J lost 7; bases outside the gene matches: 6. This chain's CDR3 is CASSYTSGGLEQYF. DNA for the CDR3: TGTGCCAGCAGTTACACTAGCGGGGGGCTTGAGCAGTACTTC.

The rearrangement uses TRBV7-2 and TRBJ2-5; 15 bases align to TRBD2. Trimming at V came to 5 bases and at J to 1 base, leaving 5 bases not matched to a gene. Germline assignment: CDR1 SGHTA and CDR2 FQGNSA. This CDR3 is 17 amino acids long. This CDR3 reads CASSPGLAGGLQETQYF. The DNA of the CDR3 is TGTGCCAGCAGCCCCGGACTAGCGGGGGGGCTCCAAGAGACCCAGTACTTC.

V is TRBV12-5 and J is TRBJ2-1; 12 nucleotides match TRBD1. Per the germline V gene, CDR1 is LGHNT and CDR2 is FRNRAP. J lost 7 bases, V lost 1 base, and 2 bases had no gene match. The CDR3 consists of 15 residues. Here the CDR3 DNA reads TGTGCTAGTGGTTTGGGGGGACAGGGGGCAAATGAGCAGTTCTTC. It encodes CASGLGGQGANEQFF.

The chain carries TRBV5-4 and TRBJ1-5; D gene ambiguous. V was cut by 3 bases and J by 0 bases, with 4 bases left in between. The CDR3 is 13 amino acids. Germline V CDR1 and CDR2: SGHNT, YYREEE (reference sequence). The CDR3 is CASSSGSNQPQHF. CDR3 coding DNA: TGTGCCAGCAGCTCCGGTAGCAATCAGCCCCAGCATTTT.